This entry lists 5 T cell receptor beta chains sequenced from one sample in a study of cytomegalovirus exposure and HLA in healthy donors. PCR used 60 Vbeta primers and 13 Jbeta primers. Generated by immunoSEQ multiplex PCR, the TCRdb table keeps only in-frame clones and is missing some. The repertoire holds around 120,000 clones, nearly 80% seen once, with 3.3% in the top ten. The sequenced material came from PBMCs. The receptors shown here come from a woman aged 25 to 39 in good health and CMV-seropositive.

V is TRBV7-6 and J is TRBJ2-6; D may be TRBD2 (6 bases). The CDR3 length is 15 residues. V lost 5 bases, J lost 1 base, and 9 bases lay in between. Germline CDR1 is SGHVS and CDR2 is FNYEAQ. CDR3 amino acids: CASSQAGSGANVLTF. In DNA form, the CDR3 reads TGTGCCAGCAGCCAGGCGGGGTCTGGGGCCAACGTCCTGACTTTC.

The CDR3 coding sequence is TGTGCCAGCGATCTACAGGACGCTATGAACACTGAAGCTTTCTTT. It is translated as CASDLQDAMNTEAFF. V gene TRBV7-9 combines with J gene TRBJ1-1; D possibly corresponds to TRBD1 (5 bases). This CDR3 has 15 amino acids. Germline-derived CDR1 and CDR2 are SEHNR and FQNEAQ (reference sequence). V shed 8 bases and J shed 0 bases, with 16 bases lying between them.

The chain employs TRBV7-2 and TRBJ1-5; TRBD1 aligns across 7 bases. V shed 5 bases, J shed 6 bases, and the junction held 10 bases outside the gene matches. The CDR3 covers 15 residues. From germline, CDR1 is SGHTA and CDR2 FQGNSA. The CDR3 spells CASSAGQVYGQPQHF. CDR3 coding DNA: TGTGCCAGCAGCGCCGGACAGGTGTATGGTCAGCCCCAGCATTTT. Based on the CDR3 plus reference TRBV7-2 and TRBJ1-5, the full variable domain is GAGVSQSPSNKVTEKGKDVELRCDPISGHTALYWYRQSLGQGLEFLIYFQGNSAPDKSGLPSDRFSAERTGGSVSTLTIQRTQQEDSAVYLCASSAGQVYGQPQHFGDGTRLSIL.

The chain's CDR3 is CASSQDSVTEYEQYF. CDR3 DNA sequence: TGCGCCAGCAGCCAGGACAGCGTTACCGAATACGAGCAGTACTTC. This chain links TRBV4-1 with TRBJ2-7; D may be TRBD1 (6 bases). This CDR3 spans 15 amino acids. CDR1 is MGHRA, CDR2 YSYEKL, per germline. The V end lost 3 bases, the J end lost 4 bases, and 16 bases lay between the germline ends.

This sequence joins TRBV19 and TRBJ1-4; unclear D gene. V was pared by 5 bases and J by 8 bases, with 12 bases between. Germline V lookup: CDR1 LNHDA, CDR2 SQIVND (reference sequence). The CDR3 has 13 amino acids. The CDR3 region is CASSAQRREKLFF. CDR3 DNA: TGTGCCAGTAGTGCCCAAAGGAGGGAAAAACTGTTTTTT.